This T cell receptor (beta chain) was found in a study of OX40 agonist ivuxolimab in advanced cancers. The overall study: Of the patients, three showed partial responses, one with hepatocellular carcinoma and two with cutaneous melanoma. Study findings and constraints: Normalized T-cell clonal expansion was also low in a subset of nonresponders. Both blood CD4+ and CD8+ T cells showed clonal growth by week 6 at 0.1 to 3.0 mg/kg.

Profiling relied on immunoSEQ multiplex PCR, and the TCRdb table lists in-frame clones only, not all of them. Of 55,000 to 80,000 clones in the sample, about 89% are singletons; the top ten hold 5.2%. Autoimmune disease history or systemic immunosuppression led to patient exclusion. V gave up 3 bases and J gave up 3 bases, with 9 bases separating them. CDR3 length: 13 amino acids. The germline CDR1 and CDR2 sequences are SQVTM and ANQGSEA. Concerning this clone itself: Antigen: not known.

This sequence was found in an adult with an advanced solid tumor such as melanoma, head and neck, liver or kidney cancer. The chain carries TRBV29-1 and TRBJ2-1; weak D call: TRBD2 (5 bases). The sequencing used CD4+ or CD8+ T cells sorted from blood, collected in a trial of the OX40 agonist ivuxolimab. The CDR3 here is CSVDQRSYNEQFF. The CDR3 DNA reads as TGCAGCGTTGACCAGCGGAGCTACAATGAGCAGTTCTTC.